The rows below give T cell receptor beta chains drawn from one sample of a study of T-cell reconstitution after alpha-beta-depleted transplantation in children. MiXCR was run by TCRdb on the PCR reads, yielding one entry per CDR3 protein. This sample has 700,000 to 850,000 distinct CDR3 sequences, with approximately 15% found just once. Sequencing was performed on PBMCs, mostly from graft donor cells, taken 360 days after TCRalphabeta/CD19-depleted stem cell transplant. The receptors shown here come from a male patient aged 10-17 years who had a stem cell transplant for acute lymphoblastic leukemia, so the T cells may come from the graft donor. Both conserved end residues are part of each CDR3. D genes are given only for firm matches. Clone size is given for some rows only: seen once, a few or many times, or a class if the clone is expanded.

TRBV12-3/TRBV12-4	TRBD1	TRBJ2-7	many	CASKGQGSYEQYF	TGCGCCAGCAAGGGACAGGGGTCCTACGAGCAGTACTTC
TRBV12-3/TRBV12-4	NA	TRBJ2-7	few	CASSLAATVSYEQYF	TGTGCCAGCAGTTTGGCAGCAACTGTTAGTTACGAGCAGTACTTC
TRBV3-1	NA	TRBJ1-6	many	CASSQVAGGASPLHF	TGTGCCAGCAGCCAAGTAGCCGGGGGAGCATCACCCCTCCACTTT
TRBV7-9	NA	TRBJ2-1	few	CASSFGGRGSYNEQFF	TGTGCCAGCAGCTTTGGTGGGAGAGGCTCCTACAATGAGCAGTTCTTC
TRBV5-5	TRBD1	TRBJ2-7	NA	CASGTDRDKRYEQYF	TGTGCCAGCGGGACCGACAGGGACAAGAGGTACGAGCAGTACTTC
TRBV9	TRBD2	TRBJ2-3	NA	CASSADLLAGEWLSTDTQYF	TGTGCCAGCAGCGCCGATCTACTAGCGGGAGAGTGGCTTAGCACAGATACGCAGTATTTT
TRBV7-8	NA	TRBJ2-7	NA	CASSLGGKPPDEQYF	TGTGCCAGCAGCTTGGGGGGTAAACCGCCGGACGAGCAGTACTTC
TRBV5-1	NA	TRBJ2-7	NA	CASSSGQRPFYEQYF	TGCGCCAGCAGCTCCGGACAGCGTCCGTTCTACGAGCAGTACTTC
TRBV12-3/TRBV12-4	NA	TRBJ2-1	NA	CASSPQFHEQFF	TGTGCCAGCAGTCCCCAGTTCCATGAGCAGTTCTTC
TRBV6-2/TRBV6-3	NA	TRBJ2-1	many	CASSQTRDEQFF	TGTGCCAGCAGTCAGACTAGAGATGAGCAGTTCTTC
TRBV5-1	NA	TRBJ2-7	NA	CASSPGDLTYEQYF	TGCGCCAGCAGCCCCGGAGATCTCACCTACGAGCAGTACTTC
TRBV12-3/TRBV12-4	TRBD1	TRBJ2-1	few	CASRGTGGFNEQFF	TGTGCCAGCAGGGGGACAGGGGGCTTTAATGAGCAGTTCTTC
TRBV11-1	NA	TRBJ2-1	NA	CASSRRRQDHEQFF	TGTGCCAGCAGCCGCAGGAGACAGGACCATGAGCAGTTCTTC
TRBV12-3/TRBV12-4	TRBD1	TRBJ2-5	few	CASSLARQGARETQYF	TGTGCCAGCAGTTTAGCCCGGCAGGGGGCTAGAGAGACCCAGTACTTC
TRBV4-1	TRBD1	TRBJ1-1	many	CASIGGGVNTEAFF	TGCGCCAGCATTGGAGGGGGCGTAAACACTGAAGCTTTCTTT
TRBV6-1	TRBD2	TRBJ2-3	few	CASRELAGGDFDTQYF	TGTGCCAGCAGGGAACTAGCGGGAGGGGATTTCGATACGCAGTATTTT
TRBV2	NA	TRBJ1-3	NA	CASRTEGNTIYF	TGTGCCAGCAGGACGGAAGGAAACACCATATATTTT
TRBV4-1	TRBD2	TRBJ2-3	NA	CASSQDRGLAVTDTQYF	TGCGCCAGCAGCCAAGATCGAGGACTAGCGGTCACAGATACGCAGTATTTT
TRBV9	NA	TRBJ2-7	many	CASSLALGVQYF	TGTGCCAGCAGCTTAGCATTGGGGGTGCAGTACTTC
TRBV7-9	TRBD2	TRBJ2-1	few	CASSFLGLAGREQFF	TGTGCCAGCAGTTTCCTCGGGCTAGCGGGAAGGGAGCAGTTCTTC
TRBV7-9	NA	TRBJ2-7	NA	CASSLQGDFSYEQYF	TGTGCCAGCAGCTTACAGGGAGACTTCTCCTACGAGCAGTACTTC
TRBV7-2	NA	TRBJ2-7	few	CASSSADDGYEQYF	TGTGCCAGCAGCTCCGCCGATGACGGCTACGAGCAGTACTTC
TRBV27	NA	TRBJ2-7	NA	CASSFPGREQYF	TGTGCCAGCTCATTCCCGGGGCGCGAGCAGTACTTC
TRBV11-3	NA	TRBJ2-3	NA	CASSSGSIGGTDTQYF	TGTGCCAGCAGCTCGGGGTCAATCGGGGGCACAGATACGCAGTATTTT
TRBV7-8	TRBD1	TRBJ2-5	NA	CASSRRGTGATQYF	TGTGCCAGCAGCAGACGCGGGACAGGGGCGACCCAGTACTTC
TRBV11-1	NA	TRBJ2-1	NA	CASSLGFVGGEDQRNEQFF	TGTGCCAGCAGCTTAGGGTTCGTGGGCGGCGAAGACCAGCGCAATGAGCAGTTCTTC
TRBV7-2	TRBD1	TRBJ2-7	few	CASSPLGQGVSYEQYF	TGTGCCAGCAGCCCCCTAGGACAGGGTGTCTCCTACGAGCAGTACTTC
TRBV5-1	NA	TRBJ1-5	NA	CASSLEGRSQPQHF	TGCGCCAGCAGCTTGGAGGGCAGGTCGCAGCCCCAGCATTTT
TRBV18	NA	TRBJ2-1	NA	CASSPYGTSDKQFF	TGTGCCAGCTCACCCTACGGGACGTCCGATAAGCAGTTCTTC
TRBV15	TRBD1	TRBJ1-1	many	CATSKGTGPNTEAFF	TGTGCCACCAGCAAAGGGACAGGACCGAACACTGAAGCTTTCTTT
TRBV10-3	TRBD2	TRBJ2-7	many	CAISGLATYEQYF	TGTGCCATCAGTGGACTAGCGACCTACGAGCAGTACTTC
TRBV7-8	TRBD1	TRBJ1-5	NA	CASSRQGRSNQPQHF	TGTGCCAGCAGCAGACAGGGTAGGAGCAATCAGCCCCAGCATTTT
TRBV20-1	TRBD2	TRBJ2-5	few	CSASPRTSGSEGETQYF	TGCAGTGCTAGCCCCCGGACTAGCGGGAGTGAGGGAGAGACCCAGTACTTC
TRBV12-3/TRBV12-4	NA	TRBJ2-2	NA	CASTRDLTYTGELFF	TGTGCCAGCACCCGGGACTTAACTTACACCGGGGAGCTGTTTTTT
TRBV2	TRBD1	TRBJ2-1	NA	CASSVGDRGHNEQFF	TGTGCCAGCAGTGTTGGGGACAGGGGCCACAATGAGCAGTTCTTC
TRBV15	TRBD2	TRBJ2-1	few	CATSSSSGREFNEQFF	TGTGCCACCAGCAGTTCTAGCGGGAGGGAATTCAATGAGCAGTTCTTC
TRBV3-1	TRBD2	TRBJ2-1	NA	CASSPKSRGERERNNEQFF	TGTGCCAGCAGCCCTAAAAGCCGGGGGGAGCGGGAGAGGAACAATGAGCAGTTCTTC
TRBV5-1	NA	TRBJ2-1	NA	CASSPTQGLPNYEQFF	TGCGCCAGCAGCCCAACTCAGGGACTCCCCAATTATGAGCAGTTCTTC
TRBV19	TRBD2	TRBJ2-1	NA	CASSTRTSGNNEQFF	TGTGCCAGTAGTACCAGGACTAGCGGGAACAATGAGCAGTTCTTC
TRBV12-3/TRBV12-4	TRBD1	TRBJ2-5	few	CASSLGWDRDFGETQYF	TGTGCCAGCAGTTTAGGATGGGACAGGGATTTTGGAGAGACCCAGTACTTC
TRBV12-3/TRBV12-4	NA	TRBJ2-7	few	CASSWVRARAEQYF	TGTGCCAGCAGTTGGGTCCGGGCGCGGGCCGAGCAGTACTTC
TRBV7-3	TRBD2	TRBJ2-1	few	CASSLDGTSGNNEQFF	TGTGCCAGCAGCTTAGATGGGACTAGCGGCAACAATGAGCAGTTCTTC
TRBV29-1	NA	TRBJ1-1	NA	CSVDSTTFF	TGCAGCGTTGACAGTACAACTTTCTTT
TRBV6-2/TRBV6-3	TRBD2	TRBJ2-4	few	CASSYRTSGRLGAKNIQYF	TGTGCCAGCAGTTACCGGACTAGCGGGAGGCTCGGGGCCAAAAACATTCAGTACTTC
TRBV6-2/TRBV6-3	NA	TRBJ2-3	NA	CASSYSSSADTQYF	TGTGCCAGCAGTTACTCGTCTAGCGCAGATACGCAGTATTTT
TRBV19	TRBD2	TRBJ2-3	few	CASSTLAGAETDTQYF	TGTGCCAGTAGTACCCTAGCGGGAGCGGAGACAGATACGCAGTATTTT
TRBV10-3	TRBD1	TRBJ1-1	many	CAIDSGGLTEAFF	TGTGCCATCGATTCAGGGGGTTTGACTGAAGCTTTCTTT
TRBV2	NA	TRBJ2-2	few	CASSGAGGTNTGELFF	TGTGCCAGCAGTGGGGCGGGCGGGACGAACACCGGGGAGCTGTTTTTT
TRBV10-3	TRBD2	TRBJ2-4	few	CAISEPGLAGGPKNIQYF	TGTGCCATCAGTGAGCCGGGACTAGCGGGAGGGCCCAAAAACATTCAGTACTTC
TRBV20-1	TRBD2	TRBJ2-7	NA	CSAELAEHSYEQYF	TGCAGTGCTGAACTAGCGGAGCACTCCTACGAGCAGTACTTC
TRBV19	NA	TRBJ2-1	NA	CASSIMGSSGYYNEQFF	TGTGCCAGTAGTATAATGGGGAGTAGCGGTTACTACAATGAGCAGTTCTTC
TRBV3-1	TRBD2	TRBJ2-1	NA	CASSQGTSGLSYNEQFF	TGTGCCAGCAGCCAGGGGACTAGCGGACTCTCCTACAATGAGCAGTTCTTC
TRBV7-3	NA	TRBJ1-2	few	CASSLRGSGSRGYTF	TGTGCCAGCAGCTTAAGAGGCAGTGGTTCCCGTGGCTACACCTTC
TRBV12-3/TRBV12-4	NA	TRBJ1-5	few	CASSFTRGGQPQHF	TGTGCCAGCAGTTTTACGAGGGGCGGGCAGCCCCAGCATTTT
TRBV12-3/TRBV12-4	NA	TRBJ2-2	many	CASSSGGVGGELFF	TGTGCCAGCAGTTCCGGAGGGGTGGGCGGGGAGCTGTTTTTT